This passage covers 19 T cell receptor beta chains from one sample sequenced in a study of blood T cell repertoires in COVID-19. Using immunoSEQ multiplex PCR, the repertoire was profiled, and TCRdb retains in-frame clones only, with some absent. The data show tens of thousands of clones, with less than 80% seen just once and 30% to 40% held by the top ten. Sequences were obtained from peripheral blood. These receptors were collected from a man at least 80 years old with acute or convalescent COVID-19.

The CDR3 here is CASSFRYEQYF. Written as DNA, the CDR3 is TGTGCCAGCAGCTTCAGATACGAGCAGTACTTC. The chain combines TRBV7-8 with TRBJ2-7; D not resolved. V dropped 3 bases and J dropped 4 bases, with 4 bases sitting between them. The CDR3 spans 11 residues. Germline assignment: CDR1 SGHVS and CDR2 FQNEAQ.

This chain joins TRBV9 and TRBJ2-3, with 8 positions matching TRBD1. This CDR3 comprises 15 residues. Germline assignment: CDR1 SGDLS and CDR2 YYNGEE. After removal of 0 bases from V and 2 bases from J, the junction contained 2 bases not matched to a gene. Written as DNA, the CDR3 is TGTGCCAGCAGCGTAGGGGGACAGGTCACAGATACGCAGTATTTT. Amino acids: CASSVGGQVTDTQYF.

J is TRBJ2-3 and V is TRBV30; 10 bases map to TRBD2. This CDR3 region has 15 residues. With 4 bases clipped from V and 1 base from J, the junction kept 5 bases outside the gene matches. CDR1 and CDR2 (germline): GTSNPN, SVGIG (reference sequence). The CDR3 bases are TGTGCCTGGAATGTTCTAGCGGGGGGCACAGATACGCAGTATTTT. Protein product: CAWNVLAGGTDTQYF.

The chain recombines TRBV11-3 with TRBJ2-5, with a possible D match to TRBD1 (6 bases). V lost 5 bases to trimming and J lost 5 bases, with 6 bases between them. This CDR3 is 11 amino acids long. CDR1 SGHNT and CDR2 YENEEA come from the germline V gene. CDR3 amino acids: CASSQGETQYF. CDR3 in DNA: TGTGCCAGCAGCCAGGGGGAGACCCAGTACTTC. Based on the CDR3 plus reference TRBV11-3 and TRBJ2-5, the full variable domain is EAGVVQSPRYKIIEKKQPVAFWCNPISGHNTLYWYLQNLGQGPELLIRYENEEAVDDSQLPKDRFSAERLKGVDSTLKIQPAELGDSAVYLCASSQGETQYFGPGTRLLVL.

The rearrangement links TRBV5-1 to TRBJ2-2; maybe TRBD1 (5 bases). This CDR3 spans 16 amino acids. Per the germline V gene, CDR1 is SGHRS and CDR2 is YFSETQ. The ends were cut back, 0 bases at V and 7 bases at J, with 16 bases in the middle. In nucleotides, the CDR3 is TGCGCCAGCAGCTTGGACAGAACGCTAAGGGGCGGGGAGCTGTTTTTT. It encodes CASSLDRTLRGGELFF.

The chain carries TRBV19 and TRBJ2-2; D possibly corresponds to TRBD1 (6 bases). CDR1 is LNHDA and CDR2 is SQIVND in the germline V gene (reference sequence). The CDR3 totals 15 residues. V lost 4 bases and J lost 1, with 10 bases in between. For the CDR3, the DNA is TGTGCCAGTAGTAATAACAGGGTGAACACCGGGGAGCTGTTTTTT. Translated, it gives CASSNNRVNTGELFF.

The chain recombines TRBV11-2 with TRBJ1-6; 8 nucleotides agree with TRBD1. Germline CDR1 and CDR2: SGHAT and FQNNGV. J was trimmed by 7 bases and V by 4 bases; bases with no gene match: 6. There are 15 residues in the CDR3. The CDR3 spells CASSSTGVRNSPLHF. The DNA of the CDR3 is TGTGCCAGCAGCTCGACAGGGGTCAGGAATTCACCCCTCCACTTT.

This clone showed up just a few times. The genes are TRBV7-9 and TRBJ2-3; TRBD2 aligns across 11 bases. Germline V lookup: CDR1 SEHNR, CDR2 FQNEAQ (reference sequence). Germline trimming cut 1 base from V and 5 bases from J; bases unmatched to any gene: 8. The CDR3 spans 17 residues. CDR3 sequence reads: CASSLGVAGGPRDTQYF. The CDR3 region has the DNA TGTGCCAGCAGCTTAGGAGTAGCGGGGGGGCCAAGAGATACGCAGTATTTT.

The rearrangement joins TRBV27 to TRBJ2-7; a weak D match, TRBD2 (5 bases). In germline, CDR1 is MNHEY, CDR2 SMNVEV (reference sequence). Trimming shortened V by 3 bases and J by 0 bases, and 9 bases separated the two germline ends. The CDR3 covers 14 residues. The CDR3 region has the DNA TGTGCCAGCAGTTTTGAGGGTAGCTCCTACGAGCAGTACTTC. Its translation: CASSFEGSSYEQYF.

The chain has TRBV10-3 and TRBJ1-1; TRBD1 might be the D (6 bases). The CDR3 length is 14 residues. Germline assignment: CDR1 ENHRY and CDR2 SYGVKD. V lost 8 bases to trimming and J lost 10 bases, with 23 bases between them. CDR3 sequence: CAIRVGGRDSLAFF. The CDR3 DNA reads TGTGCCATCCGGGTCGGGGGGCGCGACTCTTTAGCTTTCTTT.

The rearrangement uses TRBV5-5 and TRBJ1-1; D is unclear. Germline values: CDR1 SGHKS, CDR2 YYEKEE (reference sequence). V lost 0 bases and J lost 4, with 7 bases in between. CDR3 length: 13 amino acids. The CDR3 region is CASSLGIVTEAFF. The CDR3 bases are TGTGCCAGCAGCTTGGGCATAGTCACTGAAGCTTTCTTT.

This chain joins TRBV2 and TRBJ2-7; 9 bases are shared with TRBD1. V shed 6 bases and J 12 bases; nucleotides not matched to a gene: 12. Germline CDR1 reads SNHLY; CDR2 reads FYNNEI. The CDR3 is made up of 13 amino acids. The CDR3 loop is CASRRDREFPSYF. DNA of the CDR3: TGTGCCAGCAGAAGGGACAGGGAGTTTCCCTCGTACTTC.

The J gene is TRBJ1-5, the V gene TRBV29-1, with 10 bases identical to TRBD1. CDR3 length: 13 residues. The germline V gene encodes CDR1 SQVTM and CDR2 ANQGSEA. Trimming at V came to 7 bases and at J to 7 bases, leaving 7 bases not matched to a gene. Here the CDR3 reads CSAATGGGQPQHF. The CDR3 nucleotides are TGCAGCGCCGCGACAGGGGGCGGGCAGCCCCAGCATTTT.

The chain couples TRBV19 to TRBJ1-1; D is possibly TRBD1 (6 bases). This CDR3 contains 14 residues. The V gene's germline CDR1 is LNHDA and CDR2 SQIVND (reference sequence). V lost 5 bases to trimming and J lost 4 bases, with 14 bases between them. The CDR3 nucleotides read TGTGCCAGTAGTCTCTCTGGGGGGGCCACTGAAGCTTTCTTT. This sequence encodes CASSLSGGATEAFF.

For this clone: Mismatch with germline at one junction end may stem from a read error. The chain's CDR3 is CASSTGGSKDTQYF. In DNA form, the CDR3 reads TGTGCCAGCTCCACGGGCGGGAGCAAAGATACGCAGTATTTT. V usage is TRBV11-2 and J usage is TRBJ2-3; TRBD2 matches at 7 bases. This CDR3 is built from 14 residues. CDR1 and CDR2 (germline): SGHAT, FQNNGV.

V usage is TRBV4-1 and J usage is TRBJ2-5; D may be TRBD1 (5 bases). The CDR3 is 15 residues long. With 2 bases removed from V and 5 bases from J, the gap between germline ends came to 15 bases. CDR1 is MGHRA, CDR2 YSYEKL, per germline. The CDR3 spells CASSQIGVIAETQYF. CDR3 DNA sequence: TGCGCCAGCAGCCAAATAGGGGTTATCGCGGAGACCCAGTACTTC.

The V gene is TRBV7-3, the J gene TRBJ2-2; 12 bases agree with TRBD1. The V segment lost 5 bases and the J segment 1 base; nucleotides outside the gene matches: 8. Germline V CDR1 and CDR2: SGHTA, FQGTGA. This CDR3 has 18 amino acids. The DNA of the CDR3 is TGTGCCAGCAGCCCGGGACAGGGGGCGCGGGGGAACACCGGGGAGCTGTTTTTT. Protein: CASSPGQGARGNTGELFF.

The rearrangement joins TRBV7-9 to TRBJ2-3; TRBD1 matches at 11 bases. The CDR3 has 15 residues. Germline values: CDR1 SEHNR, CDR2 FQNEAQ (reference sequence). Trimming at V came to 6 bases and at J to 3 bases, leaving 5 bases not matched to a gene. The CDR3, as DNA: TGTGCCAGCAGTACCGGGACAGGGGGGACAGATACGCAGTATTTT. This translates into CASSTGTGGTDTQYF.

The chain couples TRBV2 to TRBJ2-1; D might be TRBD1 (5 bases). The CDR3 covers 15 residues. The V and J ends lost 10 bases and 4 bases respectively, with 20 bases between them. The germline gives CDR1 SNHLY, CDR2 FYNNEI. The CDR3 sequence: CATRPRDSAYNEQFF. The DNA for the CDR3 is TGTGCCACCCGGCCCAGGGATAGTGCGTACAATGAGCAGTTCTTC.